This T cell receptor (beta chain) emerged from a study of OX40 agonist ivuxolimab in advanced cancers. Study-level background: In three patients, partial responses were observed, one with hepatocellular carcinoma and two with cutaneous melanoma. The study's findings and limits: Averaging showed that CD8+ T cells had more expanded clones than CD4+ did. Low levels of normalized T-cell clonal expansion also appeared in some nonresponders.

Germline values: CDR1 SEHNR, CDR2 FQNEAQ (reference sequence). Trimming left V 4 bases short and J 7 bases short, with 19 bases between. The CDR3 spans 15 residues. Comments on this clone: Its antigen is unknown.

Produced via immunoSEQ multiplex PCR; TCRdb's table is partial and in-frame only. The sample consists of approximately 74,000 clones, approximately 90% of them appearing once. This TCR derives from an adult with an advanced solid tumor such as melanoma, head and neck, liver or kidney cancer. The V and J genes are TRBV7-9 and TRBJ1-1, with D unclear. Sequenced material: CD4+ or CD8+ T cells sorted from blood, taken in a trial of the OX40 agonist ivuxolimab. In nucleotides, the CDR3 is TGTGCCAGCAGCTCACGGTTCGGCCTCGGAGGTGAAGCTTTCTTT. Its translation is CASSSRFGLGGEAFF.